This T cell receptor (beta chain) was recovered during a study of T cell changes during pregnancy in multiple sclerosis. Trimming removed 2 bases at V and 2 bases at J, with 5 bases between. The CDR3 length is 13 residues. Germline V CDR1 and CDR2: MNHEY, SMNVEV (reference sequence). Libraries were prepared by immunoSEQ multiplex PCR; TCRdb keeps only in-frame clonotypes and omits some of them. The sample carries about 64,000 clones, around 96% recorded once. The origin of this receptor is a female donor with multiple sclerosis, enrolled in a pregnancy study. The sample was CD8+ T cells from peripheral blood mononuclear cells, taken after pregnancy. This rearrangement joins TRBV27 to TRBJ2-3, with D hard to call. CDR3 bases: TGTGCCAGCAGTTTACCTTACACAGATACGCAGTATTTT. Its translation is CASSLPYTDTQYF.